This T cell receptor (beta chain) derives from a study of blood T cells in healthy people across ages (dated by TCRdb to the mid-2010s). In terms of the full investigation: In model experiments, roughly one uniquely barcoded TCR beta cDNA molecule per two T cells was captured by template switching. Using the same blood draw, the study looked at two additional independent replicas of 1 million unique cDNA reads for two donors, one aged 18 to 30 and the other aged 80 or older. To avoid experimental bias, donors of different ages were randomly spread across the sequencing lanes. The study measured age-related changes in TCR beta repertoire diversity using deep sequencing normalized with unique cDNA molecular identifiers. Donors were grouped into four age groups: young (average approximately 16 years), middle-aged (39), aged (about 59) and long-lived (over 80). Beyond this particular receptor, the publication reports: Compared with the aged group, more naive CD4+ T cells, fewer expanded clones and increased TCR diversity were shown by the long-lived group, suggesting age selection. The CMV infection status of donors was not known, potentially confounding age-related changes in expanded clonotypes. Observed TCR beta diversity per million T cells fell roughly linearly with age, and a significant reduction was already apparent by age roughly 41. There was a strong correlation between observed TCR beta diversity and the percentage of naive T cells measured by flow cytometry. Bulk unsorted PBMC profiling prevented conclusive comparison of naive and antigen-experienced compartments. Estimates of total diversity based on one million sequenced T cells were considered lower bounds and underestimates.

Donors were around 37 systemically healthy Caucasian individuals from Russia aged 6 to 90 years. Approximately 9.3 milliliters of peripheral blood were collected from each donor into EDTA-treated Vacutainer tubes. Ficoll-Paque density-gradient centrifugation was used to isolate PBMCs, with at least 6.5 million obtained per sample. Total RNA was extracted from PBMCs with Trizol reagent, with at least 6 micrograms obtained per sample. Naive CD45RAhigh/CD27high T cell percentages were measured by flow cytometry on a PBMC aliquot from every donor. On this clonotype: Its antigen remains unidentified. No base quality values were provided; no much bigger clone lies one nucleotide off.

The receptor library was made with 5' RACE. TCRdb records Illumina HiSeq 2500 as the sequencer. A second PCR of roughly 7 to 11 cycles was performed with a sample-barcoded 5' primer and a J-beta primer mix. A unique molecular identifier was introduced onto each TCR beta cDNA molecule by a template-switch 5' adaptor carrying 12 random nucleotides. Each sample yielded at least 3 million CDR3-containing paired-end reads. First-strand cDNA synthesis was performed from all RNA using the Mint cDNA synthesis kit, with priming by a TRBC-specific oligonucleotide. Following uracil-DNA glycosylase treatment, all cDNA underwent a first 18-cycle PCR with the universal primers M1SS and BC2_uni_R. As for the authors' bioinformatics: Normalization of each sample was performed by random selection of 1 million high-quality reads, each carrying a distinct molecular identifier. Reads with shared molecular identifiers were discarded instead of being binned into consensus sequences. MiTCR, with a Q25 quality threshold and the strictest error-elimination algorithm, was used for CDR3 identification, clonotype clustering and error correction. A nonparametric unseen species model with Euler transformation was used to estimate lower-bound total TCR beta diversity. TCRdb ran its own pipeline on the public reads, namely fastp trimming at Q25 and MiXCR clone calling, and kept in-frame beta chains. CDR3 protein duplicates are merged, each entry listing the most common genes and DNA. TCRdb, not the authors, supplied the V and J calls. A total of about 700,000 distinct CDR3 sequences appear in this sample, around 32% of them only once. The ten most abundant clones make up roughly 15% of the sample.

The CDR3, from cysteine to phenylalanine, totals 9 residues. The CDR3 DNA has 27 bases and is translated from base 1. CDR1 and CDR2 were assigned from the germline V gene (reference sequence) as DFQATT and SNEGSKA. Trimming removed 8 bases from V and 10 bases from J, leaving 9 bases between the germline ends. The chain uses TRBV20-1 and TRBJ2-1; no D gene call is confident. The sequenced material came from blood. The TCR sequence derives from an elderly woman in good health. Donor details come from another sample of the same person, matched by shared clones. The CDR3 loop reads CSTGVEQFF. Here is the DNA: TGCAGTACCGGCGTGGAGCAGTTCTTC.